Listed below are T cell receptor beta chains from one sample, sequenced in a study of OX40 agonist ivuxolimab in advanced cancers. Repertoires were generated with immunoSEQ multiplex PCR, while TCRdb's copy carries only in-frame clones and drops some. The sample has tens of thousands of clones, 75% to 90% seen once. The input for sequencing was CD4+ or CD8+ T cells sorted from blood, taken in a trial of the OX40 agonist ivuxolimab. These receptors came from an adult with an advanced solid tumor such as melanoma, head and neck, liver or kidney cancer. Each CDR3 is given with its conserved first and last residue. Fields, in order: J gene, V gene, D gene, clone size, CDR3 protein, CDR3 DNA. The D gene is left open where the match is weak. Expanded clones get a size class; other rows say once, few or many, or leave the size out.

>TRBJ2-7|TRBV19|TRBD2|-
CASGAPTSGIDEQYF
TGTGCCAGTGGGGCCCCCACTAGCGGGATAGACGAGCAGTACTTC
>TRBJ2-4|TRBV7-2|TRBD1|-
CASSVQGAVNIQYF
TGTGCCAGCAGCGTACAGGGGGCGGTAAACATTCAGTACTTC
>TRBJ2-7|TRBV10-3|-|-
CAISEAAESSYEQYF
TGTGCCATCAGTGAGGCGGCGGAAAGCTCCTACGAGCAGTACTTC
>TRBJ1-2|TRBV18|TRBD1|-
CASSPLTGDGYTF
TGTGCCAGCTCACCACTGACAGGGGATGGCTACACCTTC
>TRBJ2-2|TRBV1|-|-
CTSSQALPLTEGELFF
TGCACCAGCAGCCAAGCCTTACCCCTGACTGAGGGAGAGCTGTTTTTT
>TRBJ2-7|TRBV5-1|TRBD2|-
CASSQPGLADTYEQYF
TGCGCCAGCAGCCAACCGGGACTAGCGGATACCTACGAGCAGTACTTC
>TRBJ2-5|TRBV28|-|-
CATAVSYQETQYF
TGTGCCACGGCCGTCTCGTACCAAGAGACCCAGTACTTC
>TRBJ2-1|TRBV6-6|-|-
CASSPTRTAYNEQFF
TGTGCCAGCAGTCCTACCCGAACGGCGTACAATGAGCAGTTCTTC
>TRBJ2-3|TRBV5-4|TRBD2|-
CASSSPAGGEADTQYF
TGTGCCAGCAGCTCTCCAGCGGGAGGGGAGGCAGATACGCAGTATTTT
>TRBJ2-2|TRBV11-1|TRBD2|few
CASSFGFKKRGERAGELFF
TGTGCCAGCAGCTTCGGGTTTAAGAAGCGGGGGGAAAGAGCCGGGGAGCTGTTTTTT
>TRBJ2-7|TRBV5-1|-|-
CASSLDGGARYEQYF
TGCGCCAGCAGCTTGGATGGCGGGGCCAGGTACGAGCAGTACTTC
>TRBJ2-7|TRBV28|-|-
CASSLDTYEQYF
TGTGCCAGCAGTCTCGATACCTACGAGCAGTACTTC
>TRBJ1-5|TRBV28|-|-
CASSFFGGNQPQHF
TGTGCCAGCAGTTTTTTTGGGGGGAATCAGCCCCAGCATTTT
>TRBJ1-2|TRBV5-4|-|few
CASSLDSQHGYTF
TGTGCCAGCAGCTTGGACAGCCAACATGGCTACACCTTC
>TRBJ2-7|TRBV30|-|once
CAWRIQGAYEQYF
TGTGCCTGGAGGATACAGGGAGCATACGAGCAGTACTTC
>TRBJ1-1|TRBV7-3|-|-
CASSLGGGINTEAFF
TGTGCCAGCAGCTTAGGCGGGGGCATAAACACTGAAGCTTTCTTT
>TRBJ1-4|TRBV7-2|-|few
CASSRGKVGLREKLFF
TGTGCCAGCAGCCGCGGGAAAGTTGGGCTTCGGGAAAAACTGTTTTTT
>TRBJ1-1|TRBV5-6|TRBD1|-
CASSQTGIGGTEAFF
TGTGCCAGCAGCCAGACAGGGATCGGGGGCACTGAAGCTTTCTTT
>TRBJ2-3|TRBV12-5|-|-
CASGLPSSLTQYF
TGTGCTAGTGGTTTGCCCAGTTCGTTAACGCAGTATTTT
>TRBJ2-7|TRBV4-1|TRBD1|-
CASSQTGFSSYEQYF
TGCGCCAGCAGCCAGACAGGGTTTAGCTCCTACGAGCAGTACTTC